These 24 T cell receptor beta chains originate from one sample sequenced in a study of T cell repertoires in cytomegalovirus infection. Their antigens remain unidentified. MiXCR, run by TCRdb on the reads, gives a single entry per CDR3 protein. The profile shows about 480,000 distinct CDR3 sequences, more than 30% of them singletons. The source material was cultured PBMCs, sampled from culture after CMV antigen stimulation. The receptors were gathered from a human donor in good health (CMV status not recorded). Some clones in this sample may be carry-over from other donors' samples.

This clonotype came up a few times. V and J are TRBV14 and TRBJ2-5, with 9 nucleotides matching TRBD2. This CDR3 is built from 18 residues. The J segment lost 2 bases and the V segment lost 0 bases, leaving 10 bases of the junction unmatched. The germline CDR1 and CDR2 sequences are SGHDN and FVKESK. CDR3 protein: CASSQDSRREGRQETQYF. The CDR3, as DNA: TGTGCCAGCAGCCAAGACAGTAGGCGGGAGGGCCGTCAAGAGACCCAGTACTTC.

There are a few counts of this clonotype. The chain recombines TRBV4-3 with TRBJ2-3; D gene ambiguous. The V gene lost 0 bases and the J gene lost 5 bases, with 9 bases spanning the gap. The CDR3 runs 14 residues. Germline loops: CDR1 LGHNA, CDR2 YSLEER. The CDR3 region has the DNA TGCGCCAGCAGCCAAGACGCGGATGAAGATACGCAGTATTTT. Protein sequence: CASSQDADEDTQYF.

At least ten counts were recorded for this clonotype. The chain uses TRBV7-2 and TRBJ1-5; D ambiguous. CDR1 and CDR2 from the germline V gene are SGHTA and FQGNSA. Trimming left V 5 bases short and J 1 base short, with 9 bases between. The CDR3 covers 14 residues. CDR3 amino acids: CASSRPPSNQPQHF. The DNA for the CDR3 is TGTGCCAGCAGCCGCCCCCCGAGCAATCAGCCCCAGCATTTT.

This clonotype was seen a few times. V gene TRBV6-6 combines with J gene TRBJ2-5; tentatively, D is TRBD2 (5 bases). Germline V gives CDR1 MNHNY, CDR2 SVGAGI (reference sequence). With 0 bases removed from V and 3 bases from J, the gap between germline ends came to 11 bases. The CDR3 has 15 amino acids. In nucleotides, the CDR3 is TGTGCCAGCAGTTACTCGAGGGCTAGTGAAGAGACCCAGTACTTC. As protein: CASSYSRASEETQYF.

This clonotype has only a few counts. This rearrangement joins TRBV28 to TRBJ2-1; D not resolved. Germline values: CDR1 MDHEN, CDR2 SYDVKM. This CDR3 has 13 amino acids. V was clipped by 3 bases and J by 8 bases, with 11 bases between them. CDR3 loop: CASSLVWRDEQFF. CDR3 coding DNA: TGTGCCAGCAGTTTGGTTTGGCGCGATGAGCAGTTCTTC.

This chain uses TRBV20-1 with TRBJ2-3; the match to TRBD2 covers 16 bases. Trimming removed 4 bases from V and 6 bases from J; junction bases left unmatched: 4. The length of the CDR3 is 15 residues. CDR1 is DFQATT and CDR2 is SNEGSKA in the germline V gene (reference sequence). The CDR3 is CSATGLAGGPDTQYF. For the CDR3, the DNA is TGCAGTGCTACGGGACTAGCGGGAGGGCCTGATACGCAGTATTTT.

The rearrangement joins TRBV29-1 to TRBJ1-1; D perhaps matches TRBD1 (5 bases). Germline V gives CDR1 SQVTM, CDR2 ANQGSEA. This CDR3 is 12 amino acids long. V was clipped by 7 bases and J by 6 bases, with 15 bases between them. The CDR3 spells CSAVEGGAEAFF. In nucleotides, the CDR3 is TGCAGCGCGGTGGAGGGAGGGGCTGAAGCTTTCTTT.

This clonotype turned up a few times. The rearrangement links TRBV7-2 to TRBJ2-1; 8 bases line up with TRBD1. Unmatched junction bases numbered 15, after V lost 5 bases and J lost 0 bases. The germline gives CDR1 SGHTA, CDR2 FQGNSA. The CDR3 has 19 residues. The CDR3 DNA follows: TGTGCCAGCAGCCTCCGATCAGGGGGCCTCCTAAGCTCCTACAATGAGCAGTTCTTC. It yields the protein CASSLRSGGLLSSYNEQFF.

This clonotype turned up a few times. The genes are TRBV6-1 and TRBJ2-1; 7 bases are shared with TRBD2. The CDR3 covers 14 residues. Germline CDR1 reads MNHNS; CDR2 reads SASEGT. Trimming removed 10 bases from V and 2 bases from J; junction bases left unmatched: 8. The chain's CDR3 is CATATSTAYNEQFF. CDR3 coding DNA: TGTGCCACCGCGACTAGCACTGCCTACAATGAGCAGTTCTTC.

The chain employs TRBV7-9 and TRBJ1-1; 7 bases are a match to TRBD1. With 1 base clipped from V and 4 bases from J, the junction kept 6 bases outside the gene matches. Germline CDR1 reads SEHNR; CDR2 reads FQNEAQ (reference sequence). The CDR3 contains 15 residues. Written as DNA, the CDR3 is TGTGCCAGCAGCTTAGAAGGGGGCGGGAGCACTGAAGCTTTCTTT. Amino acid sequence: CASSLEGGGSTEAFF.

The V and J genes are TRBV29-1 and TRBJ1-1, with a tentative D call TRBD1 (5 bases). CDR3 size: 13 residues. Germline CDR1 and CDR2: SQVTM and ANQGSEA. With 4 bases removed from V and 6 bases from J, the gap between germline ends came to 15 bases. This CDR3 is CSVAGSPGAEAFF. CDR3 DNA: TGCAGCGTTGCAGGGTCGCCCGGGGCTGAAGCTTTCTTT.

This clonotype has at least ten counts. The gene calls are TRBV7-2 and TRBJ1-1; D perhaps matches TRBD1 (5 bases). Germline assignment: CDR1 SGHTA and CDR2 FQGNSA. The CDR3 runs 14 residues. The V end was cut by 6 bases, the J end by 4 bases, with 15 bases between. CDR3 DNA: TGTGCCAGCAGTCTTGGGACTACTTCCACTGAAGCTTTCTTT. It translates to CASSLGTTSTEAFF.

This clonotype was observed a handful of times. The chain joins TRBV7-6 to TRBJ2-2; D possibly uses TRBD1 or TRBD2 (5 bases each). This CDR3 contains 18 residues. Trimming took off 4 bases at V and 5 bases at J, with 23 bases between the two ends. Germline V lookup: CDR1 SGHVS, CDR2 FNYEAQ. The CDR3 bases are TGTGCCAGCAGCTCCCCAATGGTGGGACGAGCCAAAACCGGGGAGCTGTTTTTT. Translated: CASSSPMVGRAKTGELFF.

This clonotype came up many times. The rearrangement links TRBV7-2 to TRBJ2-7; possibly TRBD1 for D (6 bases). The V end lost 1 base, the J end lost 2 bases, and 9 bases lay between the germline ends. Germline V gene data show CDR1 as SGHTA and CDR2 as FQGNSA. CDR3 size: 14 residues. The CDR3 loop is CASSLDQGPYEQYF. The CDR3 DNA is TGTGCCAGCAGCTTAGATCAGGGGCCCTACGAGCAGTACTTC.

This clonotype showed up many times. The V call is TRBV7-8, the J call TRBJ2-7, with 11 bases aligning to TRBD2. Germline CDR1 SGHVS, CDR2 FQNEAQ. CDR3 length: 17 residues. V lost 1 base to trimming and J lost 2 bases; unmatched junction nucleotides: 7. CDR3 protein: CASSLVGGTSGTYEQYV. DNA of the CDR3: TGTGCCAGCAGCTTAGTCGGCGGGACTAGCGGTACCTACGAGCAGTACGTC.

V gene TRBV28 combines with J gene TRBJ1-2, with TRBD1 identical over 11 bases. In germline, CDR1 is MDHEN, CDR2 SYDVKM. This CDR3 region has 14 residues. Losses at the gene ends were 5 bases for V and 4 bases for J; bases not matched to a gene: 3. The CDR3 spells CASSRTGGSYGYTF. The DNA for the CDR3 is TGTGCCAGCAGTCGGACAGGGGGCAGCTATGGCTACACCTTC.

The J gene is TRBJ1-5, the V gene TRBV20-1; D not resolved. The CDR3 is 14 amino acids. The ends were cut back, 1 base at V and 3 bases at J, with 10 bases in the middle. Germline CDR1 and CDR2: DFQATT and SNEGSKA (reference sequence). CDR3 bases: TGCAGTGCTAGAGGAGGGCCGAACAATCAGCCCCAGCATTTT. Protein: CSARGGPNNQPQHF.

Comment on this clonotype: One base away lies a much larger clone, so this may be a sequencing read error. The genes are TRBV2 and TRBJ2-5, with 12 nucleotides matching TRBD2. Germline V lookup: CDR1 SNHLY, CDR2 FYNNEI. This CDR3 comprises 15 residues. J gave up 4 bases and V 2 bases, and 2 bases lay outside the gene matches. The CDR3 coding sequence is TGTGCCAGCAGTGAACGACTAGCGGGAGCAGAGACCCAGTACTTC. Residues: CASSERLAGAETQYF.

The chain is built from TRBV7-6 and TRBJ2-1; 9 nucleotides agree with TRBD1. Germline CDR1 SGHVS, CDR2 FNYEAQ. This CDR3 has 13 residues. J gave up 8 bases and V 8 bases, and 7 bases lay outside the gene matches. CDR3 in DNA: TGTGCCAGCGGGAACAGGGGGCGATATGAGCAGTTCTTC. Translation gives CASGNRGRYEQFF.

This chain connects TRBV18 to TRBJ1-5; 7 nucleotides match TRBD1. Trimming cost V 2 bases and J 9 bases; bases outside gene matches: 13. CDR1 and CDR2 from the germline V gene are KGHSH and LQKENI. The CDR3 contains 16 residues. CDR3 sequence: CASSPTAGGIVVPQHF. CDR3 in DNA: TGTGCCAGCTCACCAACGGCAGGGGGTATTGTCGTGCCCCAGCATTTT.

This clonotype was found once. DNA of the CDR3: TGCAGCGATCTGAGCGGGAATGAGCAGTTCTTC. Its protein product is CSDLSGNEQFF. The chain uses TRBV29-1 and TRBJ2-1; a weak D match, TRBD2 (6 bases). This CDR3 spans 11 amino acids. Germline V gives CDR1 SQVTM, CDR2 ANQGSEA. V shed 7 bases and J shed 7 bases, with 11 bases lying between them.

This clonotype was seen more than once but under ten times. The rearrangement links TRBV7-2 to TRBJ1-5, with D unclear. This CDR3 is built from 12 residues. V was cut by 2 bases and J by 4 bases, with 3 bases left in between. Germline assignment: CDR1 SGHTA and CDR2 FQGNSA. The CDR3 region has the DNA TGTGCCAGCAGCTTATGGAATCAGCCCCAGCATTTT. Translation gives CASSLWNQPQHF. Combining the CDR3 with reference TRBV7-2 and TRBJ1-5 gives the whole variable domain GAGVSQSPSNKVTEKGKDVELRCDPISGHTALYWYRQSLGQGLEFLIYFQGNSAPDKSGLPSDRFSAERTGGSVSTLTIQRTQQEDSAVYLCASSLWNQPQHFGDGTRLSIL.

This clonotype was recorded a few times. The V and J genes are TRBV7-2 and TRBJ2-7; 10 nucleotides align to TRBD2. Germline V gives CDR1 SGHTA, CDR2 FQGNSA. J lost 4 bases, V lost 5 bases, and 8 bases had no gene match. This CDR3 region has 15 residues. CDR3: CASSTISSGSYEQYF. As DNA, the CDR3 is TGTGCCAGCAGCACCATCTCTAGCGGGAGTTACGAGCAGTACTTC. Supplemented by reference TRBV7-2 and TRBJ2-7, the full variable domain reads GAGVSQSPSNKVTEKGKDVELRCDPISGHTALYWYRQSLGQGLEFLIYFQGNSAPDKSGLPSDRFSAERTGGSVSTLTIQRTQQEDSAVYLCASSTISSGSYEQYFGPGTRLTVT.

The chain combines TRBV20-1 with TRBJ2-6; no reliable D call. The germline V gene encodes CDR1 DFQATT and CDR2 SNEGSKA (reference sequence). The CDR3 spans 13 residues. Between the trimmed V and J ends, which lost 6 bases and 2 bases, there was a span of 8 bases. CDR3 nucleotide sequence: TGCAGTGCAGATAGTACTGGGGCCAACGTCCTGACTTTC. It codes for CSADSTGANVLTF.